These 5 T cell receptor beta chains share one sample of origin, sequenced in a study of beta chain features in type 1 diabetes. Of the isolated RNA, all was reverse transcribed, and so the sequenced material was expressed TCRB transcripts. The assay was immunoSEQ multiplex PCR, and TCRdb's table has in-frame clones only and misses some. Here the sample spans a few hundred thousand clones, 20% being singletons. These receptors have no known antigen. Points from the study as a whole: Researchers report that Type 1 diabetes patients had moderately but significantly shorter TCRB CDR3s across all four CD4+ subsets.

Source material: naive CD4+ T cells from blood. These receptors originate from a woman between 40 and 50 years old with type 1 diabetes.

This clone was counted a few times. This chain connects TRBV18 to TRBJ1-1; unclear D gene. Germline V gene data show CDR1 as KGHSH and CDR2 as LQKENI. V lost 3 bases and J 5 bases, leaving 16 bases between the germline ends. CDR3 size: 15 residues. CDR3 amino acids: CASSPPFGRGTEAFF. The CDR3 DNA reads TGTGCCAGCTCACCTCCGTTTGGGCGGGGAACTGAAGCTTTCTTT.

This chain joins TRBV25-1 and TRBJ1-2, with a possible D match to TRBD1 (5 bases). Trimming cost V 2 bases and J 3 bases, with 7 bases left between them. CDR1 MGHDK and CDR2 SYGVNS come from the germline V gene. The CDR3 is 13 amino acids. CDR3: CASSEMTDYGYTF. Here the CDR3 DNA reads TGTGCCAGCAGTGAAATGACAGACTATGGCTACACCTTC.

This clone was found a few times. The rearrangement joins TRBV2 to TRBJ1-2; D unresolved. Trimming took 6 bases from V and 7 from J, leaving 9 bases between them. This CDR3 contains 11 residues. Looked up from germline, CDR1 is SNHLY and CDR2 is FYNNEI. In DNA form, the CDR3 reads TGTGCCAGCAGGGGTGGGCCTGGCTACACCTTC. Translated: CASRGGPGYTF.

The rearrangement links TRBV2 to TRBJ2-5; a possible D gene is TRBD1 (8 bases). V was cut by 6 bases and J by 8 bases, with 19 bases left in between. The V gene's germline CDR1 is SNHLY and CDR2 FYNNEI. The CDR3 loop spans 14 amino acids. CDR3 sequence (DNA): TGTGCCAGCAGCGTCAGGACAGGGAGGGGAACCCAGTACTTC. It codes for CASSVRTGRGTQYF.

As concerns this clone: At the DNA level, this CDR3 is encoded by other sequences in the same sample as well. J is TRBJ2-1 and V is TRBV5-1, with TRBD1 matching 9 bases. The junction had 5 bases not matched to a gene; V was cut back by 4 bases and J by 3 bases. CDR1 is SGHRS, CDR2 YFSETQ, per germline. The CDR3 runs 15 residues. In DNA form, the CDR3 reads TGCGCCAGCAGCCCGGGACAGGGCAGCTACAATGAGCAGTTCTTC. Encoded protein: CASSPGQGSYNEQFF.